Below are 32 T cell receptor beta chains sequenced from a single sample in a study of OX40 agonist ivuxolimab in advanced cancers. Profiling relied on immunoSEQ multiplex PCR, and the TCRdb table lists in-frame clones only, not all of them. The table lists around 51,000 clones, approximately 87% of them singletons. This sample comprised CD4+ or CD8+ T cells sorted from blood, obtained in a trial of the OX40 agonist ivuxolimab. These receptors were obtained from an adult with an advanced solid tumor such as melanoma, head and neck, liver or kidney cancer.

V and J are TRBV29-1 and TRBJ1-1; D is undetermined. Trimming removed 6 bases from V and 7 bases from J, with 12 bases in between. The CDR3 has 11 residues. The germline V gene has CDR1 SQVTM and CDR2 ANQGSEA. CDR3 DNA: TGCAGCGTGAGCTTCTGGGGTGAAGCTTTCTTT. This translates into CSVSFWGEAFF.

V gene TRBV19 combines with J gene TRBJ2-2, with a possible D match to TRBD1 (6 bases). Trimming removed 8 bases at V and 6 bases at J, with 16 bases between. CDR3 length: 14 residues. Germline V gene lookup returns CDR1 LNHDA and CDR2 SQIVND (reference sequence). The CDR3 DNA reads as TGTGCCAGTTACCTTACAGGGTCGCCCGGGGAGCTGTTTTTT. Residues: CASYLTGSPGELFF.

The chain uses TRBV4-2 and TRBJ1-2; no clear D gene. Between the trimmed V and J ends, which lost 0 bases and 6 bases, there was a span of 11 bases. This CDR3 comprises 14 residues. In germline, CDR1 is LGHNA, CDR2 YNFKEQ. The CDR3: CASSQENHRDGYTF. The CDR3 DNA follows: TGTGCCAGCAGCCAAGAGAACCATCGGGATGGCTACACCTTC.

The J gene is TRBJ1-2, the V gene TRBV5-6, with a possible D match to TRBD1 (6 bases). V lost 4 bases and J lost 4, with 14 bases in between. CDR1 is SGHDT, CDR2 YYEEEE, per germline. The CDR3 is 14 amino acids. CDR3 nucleotides: TGTGCCAGCAGCCCCCTCACAGGGTCCTATGGCTACACCTTC. Amino acid sequence: CASSPLTGSYGYTF.

The chain is built from TRBV27 and TRBJ1-5; D is unresolved. This CDR3 is 15 amino acids long. V was cut by 4 bases and J by 1 base, with 11 bases left in between. CDR1 and CDR2 (germline): MNHEY, SMNVEV (reference sequence). The CDR3, as DNA: TGTGCCAGCAGTTCCGTTGGAGAAAGCAATCAGCCCCAGCATTTT. It encodes CASSSVGESNQPQHF.

The chain links TRBV5-1 to TRBJ2-7, with 9 bases fitting TRBD2. Germline V gives CDR1 SGHRS, CDR2 YFSETQ. The CDR3 sequence is 15 residues long. With V trimmed by 4 bases and J by 3 bases, 8 bases remained unmatched. The CDR3 nucleotides are TGCGCCAGCAGCGCTGGGACTAGCCTCGTCTACGAGCAGTACTTC. Its translation: CASSAGTSLVYEQYF.

The chain uses TRBV7-9 and TRBJ2-7; D possibly matches TRBD1 or TRBD2 (5 bases each). V was trimmed by 3 bases and J by 0 bases, leaving 12 bases between them. Germline V gene lookup returns CDR1 SEHNR and CDR2 FQNEAQ (reference sequence). This CDR3 has 15 amino acids. This CDR3 reads CASSLIGAGSYEQYF. For the CDR3, the DNA is TGTGCCAGCAGCTTGATCGGGGCCGGCTCCTACGAGCAGTACTTC.

The chain combines TRBV6-5 with TRBJ2-7; 9 bases match TRBD1. The CDR3 runs to 14 residues. Germline lookup yields CDR1 MNHEY and CDR2 SVGAGI. V was pared by 0 bases and J by 6 bases, with 3 bases of the junction left unmatched. This chain's CDR3 is CASSYSGQGGEQYF. CDR3 DNA sequence: TGTGCCAGCAGTTACTCGGGACAGGGCGGCGAGCAGTACTTC.

This clone was counted once. This sequence joins TRBV7-2 and TRBJ2-7, with 15 bases matching TRBD2. CDR3 length: 19 amino acids. J gave up 4 bases and V 0 bases, and 10 bases lay outside the gene matches. Germline values: CDR1 SGHTA, CDR2 FQGNSA. CDR3 bases: TGTGCCAGCAGCTTAGCGTGGTGGACTAGCGGGAGGGCCGAGTACGAGCAGTACTTC. Its translation: CASSLAWWTSGRAEYEQYF.

The rearrangement links TRBV11-2 to TRBJ1-2, with 10 nucleotides matching TRBD1. V trimming: 1 base; J trimming: 8 bases; junction bases outside the gene matches: 7. In germline, CDR1 is SGHAT, CDR2 FQNNGV. The CDR3 length is 15 residues. The CDR3 protein is CASSLGVTGGGGYTF. The CDR3 coding sequence is TGTGCCAGCAGCTTAGGAGTGACAGGGGGCGGAGGCTACACCTTC.

The chain joins TRBV6-5 to TRBJ1-1; 9 positions match TRBD1. Germline V gene data show CDR1 as MNHEY and CDR2 as SVGAGI. The CDR3 consists of 15 residues. V trimming: 6 bases; J trimming: 3 bases; junction bases outside the gene matches: 8. In DNA form, the CDR3 reads TGTGCCAGCAGGCAAAGGGACAGGGTTTACACTGAAGCTTTCTTT. This sequence encodes CASRQRDRVYTEAFF.

This clone rates as medium-sized (0.01 to 0.1%). J is TRBJ2-7 and V is TRBV6-1; TRBD1 aligns across 7 bases. CDR1 MNHNS and CDR2 SASEGT come from the germline V gene. The V segment lost 6 bases and the J segment 3 bases; nucleotides outside the gene matches: 2. This CDR3 is 12 amino acids long. CDR3 DNA sequence: TGTGCCAGCAGGGACAGGCACTACGAGCAGTACTTC. It specifies CASRDRHYEQYF.

The gene calls are TRBV27 and TRBJ2-7; TRBD1 is a possible D gene (6 bases). The germline V gene has CDR1 MNHEY and CDR2 SMNVEV (reference sequence). Trimming removed 5 bases from V and 2 bases from J, with 22 bases in between. The CDR3 is made up of 17 amino acids. The CDR3 sequence is CASSPTPTGGLTYEQYF. The CDR3 bases are TGTGCCAGCAGTCCGACCCCGACAGGCGGCCTCACCTACGAGCAGTACTTC.

The chain employs TRBV7-9 and TRBJ1-2; the match to TRBD1 covers 7 bases. V shed 6 bases and J 2 bases; nucleotides not matched to a gene: 3. The CDR3 is made up of 13 amino acids. Germline assignment: CDR1 SEHNR and CDR2 FQNEAQ (reference sequence). The CDR3: CASSQGGNYGYTF. CDR3 nucleotide sequence: TGTGCCAGCAGTCAAGGGGGCAACTATGGCTACACCTTC. The whole variable domain, filled in from reference TRBV7-9 and TRBJ1-2, reads DTGVSQNPRHKITKRGQNVTFRCDPISEHNRLYWYRQTLGQGPEFLTYFQNEAQLEKSRLLSDRFSAERPKGSFSTLEIQRTEQGDSAMYLCASSQGGNYGYTFGSGTRLTVV.

This clone turned up a few times. The rearrangement uses TRBV5-5 and TRBJ1-5; D is undetermined. V was pared by 0 bases and J by 6 bases, with 7 bases between. The CDR3 is 13 amino acids. Germline values: CDR1 SGHKS, CDR2 YYEKEE (reference sequence). The CDR3: CASSLERAQPQHF. The CDR3 region has the DNA TGTGCCAGCAGCTTGGAAAGGGCTCAGCCCCAGCATTTT.

The chain employs TRBV9 and TRBJ1-2, with 11 bases fitting TRBD1. This CDR3 spans 18 amino acids. J was trimmed by 3 bases and V by 2 bases; bases with no gene match: 12. Per germline, CDR1 SGDLS and CDR2 YYNGEE. This CDR3 reads CASSVRPGTGGLYYGYTF. The DNA of the CDR3 is TGTGCCAGCAGCGTCCGACCCGGGACAGGGGGGTTATACTATGGCTACACCTTC.

This clone was recorded only once. This rearrangement joins TRBV9 to TRBJ2-1; D gene uncertain. Trimming removed 0 bases from V and 4 bases from J, with 11 bases in between. The germline V gene has CDR1 SGDLS and CDR2 YYNGEE. The CDR3 sequence is 15 residues long. For the CDR3, the DNA is TGTGCCAGCAGCGTAGTAGGCTTGGGTTACAATGAGCAGTTCTTC. Its protein is CASSVVGLGYNEQFF.

This clone was detected only once. This chain joins TRBV11-2 and TRBJ1-1, with 9 positions matching TRBD1. The V gene end was trimmed by 1 base and the J gene end by 4 bases; junction bases not matched to a gene: 4. This CDR3 region has 15 residues. Germline CDR1 is SGHAT and CDR2 is FQNNGV. CDR3 in amino acids: CASSLVGQGGTEAFF. In nucleotides, the CDR3 is TGTGCCAGCAGCTTAGTGGGACAGGGAGGCACTGAAGCTTTCTTT.

The table lists this clone with many counts. V and J are TRBV4-2 and TRBJ1-2; no clear D. V was shortened by 6 bases and J by 2 bases, with 4 bases between the two germline ends. The CDR3 is made up of 11 amino acids. Germline V gives CDR1 LGHNA, CDR2 YNFKEQ. CDR3 amino acids: CASRGNYGYTF. CDR3 nucleotide sequence: TGTGCCAGCAGGGGGAACTATGGCTACACCTTC.

This chain joins TRBV30 and TRBJ2-7; the match to TRBD2 covers 10 bases. The germline CDR1 and CDR2 sequences are GTSNPN and SVGIG (reference sequence). This CDR3 region has 14 residues. V shed 4 bases and J 4 bases; nucleotides not matched to a gene: 7. CDR3 DNA sequence: TGTGCCTGGACCTTAGCGGGAGGAACGTACGAGCAGTACTTC. Translated, it gives CAWTLAGGTYEQYF.

As concerns this clone: The germline gene is not matched at one end of the junction; a read error may be the cause. The rearrangement uses TRBV7-9 and TRBJ2-3, with D uncertain. Germline CDR1 and CDR2: SEHNR and FQNEAQ (reference sequence). This CDR3 spans 13 amino acids. The CDR3 spells CLTGKAMPDTQYF. The CDR3, as DNA: TGCTTAACGGGCAAGGCTATGCCAGATACGCAGTATTTT.

The rearrangement joins TRBV7-2 to TRBJ2-7; D is possibly TRBD1 (6 bases). V dropped 3 bases and J dropped 3 bases, with 18 bases sitting between them. Germline loops: CDR1 SGHTA, CDR2 FQGNSA. The CDR3 is 16 amino acids. This chain's CDR3 is CASSLGWGRGIYEQYF. As DNA, the CDR3 is TGTGCCAGCAGCTTGGGGTGGGGCAGGGGAATCTACGAGCAGTACTTC.

V gene TRBV30 combines with J gene TRBJ1-2; unclear D gene. Trimming stripped 0 bases from V and 4 bases from J, with 9 bases between. The CDR3 sequence is 13 residues long. Germline CDR1 reads GTSNPN; CDR2 reads SVGIG (reference sequence). The CDR3 bases are TGTGCCTGGAGTGTCGGTTCAGGCTATGGCTACACCTTC. This encodes CAWSVGSGYGYTF.

The rearrangement uses TRBV4-2 and TRBJ2-1; D gene uncertain. Germline V lookup: CDR1 LGHNA, CDR2 YNFKEQ. V gave up 2 bases and J gave up 0 bases, with 8 bases separating them. The CDR3 length is 15 residues. The CDR3 DNA sequence: TGTGCCAGCAGCCAAAATCTGGACTCCTACAATGAGCAGTTCTTC. Protein: CASSQNLDSYNEQFF.

This chain links TRBV14 with TRBJ2-3, with 14 bases lining up with TRBD2. Trimming cost V 4 bases and J 5 bases; bases outside gene matches: 5. CDR3 length equals 16 residues. The V gene's germline CDR1 is SGHDN and CDR2 FVKESK. CDR3 region: CASSRTSGGIQDTQYF. CDR3 DNA sequence: TGTGCCAGCAGCCGGACTAGCGGGGGGATTCAAGATACGCAGTATTTT.

The chain uses TRBV4-3 and TRBJ1-2; 8 nucleotides align to TRBD1. Looked up from germline, CDR1 is LGHNA and CDR2 is YSLEER. V gave up 0 bases and J gave up 8 bases; unmatched junction bases: 8. The CDR3 totals 15 residues. DNA of the CDR3: TGCGCCAGCAGCCAAGATATTTCGGACAGGGACGGCTACACCTTC. This sequence encodes CASSQDISDRDGYTF.

The chain is built from TRBV19 and TRBJ2-1, with TRBD2 matching 9 bases. V lost 4 bases to trimming and J lost 0 bases; unmatched junction nucleotides: 1. CDR1 is LNHDA, CDR2 SQIVND, per germline (reference sequence). CDR3 size: 15 residues. The CDR3 loop is CASSSSGSSYNEQFF. CDR3 DNA: TGTGCCAGTAGTAGTAGCGGGAGCTCCTACAATGAGCAGTTCTTC.

This chain joins TRBV5-1 and TRBJ2-3; D gene ambiguous. CDR1 SGHRS and CDR2 YFSETQ come from the germline V gene. Trimming took off 1 base at V and 1 base at J, with 16 bases between the two ends. CDR3 size: 17 residues. In DNA, the CDR3 is TGCGCCAGCAGCTTGCCTGCCGCCGCTCGGGGCACAGATACGCAGTATTTT. Encoded protein: CASSLPAAARGTDTQYF.

The chain links TRBV7-9 to TRBJ2-1, with no clear D. The CDR3 is made up of 13 amino acids. V lost 4 bases and J lost 1, with 5 bases in between. Germline V gives CDR1 SEHNR, CDR2 FQNEAQ (reference sequence). Here the CDR3 DNA reads TGTGCCAGCAGCTACCCTTCCTACAATGAGCAGTTCTTC. It yields the protein CASSYPSYNEQFF.

This sequence joins TRBV11-3 and TRBJ2-7, with 7 bases identical to TRBD2. The ends lost 2 bases at V and 6 bases at J; junction bases unmatched: 7. Germline V lookup: CDR1 SGHNT, CDR2 YENEEA. This CDR3 has 14 amino acids. In DNA, the CDR3 is TGTGCCAGCAGCTTATTGCGGGAGCGGAGCGAGCAGTACTTC. Its translation: CASSLLRERSEQYF.

The chain has TRBV4-1 and TRBJ2-7; D call uncertain. Germline CDR1 reads MGHRA; CDR2 reads YSYEKL. Trimming took 1 base from V and 2 from J, leaving 12 bases between them. CDR3 length: 15 amino acids. The CDR3: CASSQVPGPTYEQYF. CDR3 sequence (DNA): TGCGCCAGCAGCCAAGTTCCGGGCCCAACCTACGAGCAGTACTTC.

The chain links TRBV4-3 to TRBJ2-7; no firm D call. The germline V and J ends were trimmed by 1 base and 0 bases, with 16 bases remaining between them. CDR1 LGHNA and CDR2 YSLEER come from the germline V gene. The CDR3 consists of 17 residues. DNA of the CDR3: TGCGCCAGCAGCCAAGGGGTGGGTCGTTTGAGCTCCTACGAGCAGTACTTC. It translates to CASSQGVGRLSSYEQYF.